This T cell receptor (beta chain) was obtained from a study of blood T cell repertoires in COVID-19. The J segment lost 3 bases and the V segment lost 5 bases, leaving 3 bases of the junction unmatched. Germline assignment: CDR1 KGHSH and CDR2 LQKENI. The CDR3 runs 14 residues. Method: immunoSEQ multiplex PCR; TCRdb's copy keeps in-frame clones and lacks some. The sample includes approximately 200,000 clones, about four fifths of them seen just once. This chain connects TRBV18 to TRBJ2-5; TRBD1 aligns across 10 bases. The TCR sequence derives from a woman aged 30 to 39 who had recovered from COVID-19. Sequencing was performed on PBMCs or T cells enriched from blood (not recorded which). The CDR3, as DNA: TGTGCCAGCTCATCAGGGACAGGGGAAGAGACCCAGTACTTC. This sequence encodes CASSSGTGEETQYF.